This T cell receptor beta chain was identified during a study of T cells in Graves' hyperthyroidism and ophthalmopathy. For the study at large: Peripheral blood was taken when the disease was first diagnosed, before any treatment began.

This clonotype was seen only a few times. V was clipped by 3 bases and J by 8 bases, with 20 bases between them. The CDR3 has 16 residues. Looked up from germline, CDR1 is SEHNR and CDR2 is FQNEAQ (reference sequence). TCR beta CDR3 region amplification was performed from RNA transcripts. RT-PCR in the first round (using the HTBI primer set) targeted the TCR CDR3. TCRdb used MiXCR to reprocess the multiplex PCR reads, holding one entry per CDR3 protein. Altogether 240,000 or so distinct CDR3 sequences are present, about 16% being singletons, with the ten largest covering around 30%. This clonotype was sampled from a young woman with Graves' ophthalmopathy. The sequencing sample was made of blood. V is TRBV7-9 and J is TRBJ2-1, with D perhaps assigned TRBD1 or TRBD2 (5 bases each). CDR3 region: CASSLGQGGGLDEQFF. The CDR3 coding sequence is TGTGCCAGCAGCTTGGGGCAGGGCGGAGGCCTCGATGAGCAGTTCTTC.